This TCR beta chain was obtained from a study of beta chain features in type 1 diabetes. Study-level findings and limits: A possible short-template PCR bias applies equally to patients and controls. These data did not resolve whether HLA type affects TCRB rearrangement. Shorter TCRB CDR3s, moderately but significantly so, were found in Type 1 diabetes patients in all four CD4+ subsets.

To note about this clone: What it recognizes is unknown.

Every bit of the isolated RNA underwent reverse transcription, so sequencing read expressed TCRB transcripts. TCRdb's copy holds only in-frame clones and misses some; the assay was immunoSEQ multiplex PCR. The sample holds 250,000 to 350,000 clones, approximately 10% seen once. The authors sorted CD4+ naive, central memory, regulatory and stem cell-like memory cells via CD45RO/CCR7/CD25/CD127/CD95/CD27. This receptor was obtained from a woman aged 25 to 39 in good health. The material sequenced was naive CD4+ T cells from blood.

The CDR3 nucleotides read TGTGCCTGGAGTGTAATAGGCAATCAGCCCCAGCATTTT. Protein product: CAWSVIGNQPQHF. V usage is TRBV30 and J usage is TRBJ1-5; D not certain. The CDR3 length is 13 residues. The germline CDR1 and CDR2 sequences are GTSNPN and SVGIG (reference sequence). Trimming cost V 0 bases and J 2 bases, with 5 bases left between them.